Listed here are 27 T cell receptor beta chains from one sample, sequenced in a study of patients and donors after allogeneic stem cell transplantation. TCRdb fed the RT-PCR reads into MiXCR, producing one record per CDR3 protein. Found here are some 92,000 distinct CDR3 sequences, 48% of them singletons; the top ten hold 50% to 75%. Sequenced: blood, either unsorted or a sorted T cell fraction (not recorded which). The receptors here all came from a human donor who was either an allogeneic HSCT recipient or a stem cell or donor lymphocyte infusion donor (not recorded which). It is not recorded whose cells these are; they may come from a transplant donor.

This clonotype appeared a few times. The rearrangement joins TRBV7-9 to TRBJ1-5; D is unclear. This CDR3 contains 13 residues. Trimming shortened V by 5 bases and J by 6 bases, and 11 bases separated the two germline ends. The germline V gene encodes CDR1 SEHNR and CDR2 FQNEAQ (reference sequence). CDR3 sequence reads: CASSPGPTQPQHF. CDR3 DNA sequence: TGTGCCAGCAGCCCTGGGCCAACTCAGCCCCAGCATTTT.

The chain links TRBV12-3 or TRBV12-4 to TRBJ1-5; a possible D gene is TRBD1 (5 bases). V dropped 6 bases and J dropped 0 bases, with 9 bases sitting between them. This CDR3 has 14 residues. This CDR3 reads CASSDSYSNQPQHF. CDR3 bases: TGTGCCAGCAGCGACAGCTATAGCAATCAGCCCCAGCATTTT.

This clonotype has only a few counts. CDR3 nucleotide sequence: TGTGCCAGCAGTTTCAGTGGGGGGGTTCAGCCCCAGCATTTT. Translated, it gives CASSFSGGVQPQHF. The chain carries TRBV28 and TRBJ1-5; possibly TRBD1 for D (5 bases). The V gene's germline CDR1 is MDHEN and CDR2 SYDVKM. The ends were cut back, 3 bases at V and 6 bases at J, with 12 bases in the middle. The CDR3 length is 14 residues.

This rearrangement joins TRBV4-2 to TRBJ1-1; the D is unclear. The CDR3 length is 15 residues. V was clipped by 0 bases and J by 5 bases, with 13 bases between them. The germline V gene has CDR1 LGHNA and CDR2 YNFKEQ. Here the CDR3 DNA reads TGTGCCAGCAGCCAAGATCCGGTGCCGGGGACTGAAGCTTTCTTT. This translates into CASSQDPVPGTEAFF.

V usage is TRBV30 and J usage is TRBJ1-1; D is perhaps TRBD1 (5 bases). Trimming took off 2 bases at V and 6 bases at J, with 13 bases between the two ends. This CDR3 region has 13 residues. The V gene's germline CDR1 is GTSNPN and CDR2 SVGIG (reference sequence). CDR3 sequence reads: CAWSRGGAPEAFF. The DNA for the CDR3 is TGTGCCTGGAGTAGGGGTGGGGCCCCTGAAGCTTTCTTT. Together with reference TRBV30 and TRBJ1-1, the CDR3 gives the full variable domain: SQTIHQWPATLVQPVGSPLSLECTVEGTSNPNLYWYRQAAGRGLQLLFYSVGIGQISSEVPQNLSASRPQDRQFILSSKKLLLSDSGFYLCAWSRGGAPEAFFGQGTRLTVV.

This clonotype turned up a few times. The chain employs TRBV27 and TRBJ1-5; D perhaps matches TRBD1 (6 bases). The CDR3 is 14 residues long. The V gene lost 6 bases and the J gene lost 2 bases, with 11 bases spanning the gap. Germline CDR1 reads MNHEY; CDR2 reads SMNVEV (reference sequence). CDR3: CASRNSGGNQPQHF. The CDR3 DNA reads as TGTGCCAGCAGGAATTCAGGGGGCAATCAGCCCCAGCATTTT.

The chain has TRBV4-3 and TRBJ1-1, with a possible D match to TRBD1 (5 bases). The CDR3 length is 14 residues. V gave up 1 base and J gave up 3 bases, with 9 bases separating them. Germline lookup yields CDR1 LGHNA and CDR2 YSLEER. CDR3 DNA sequence: TGCGCCAGCAGCCAAGTAAAAGGGGACACTGAAGCTTTCTTT. This codes for CASSQVKGDTEAFF.

The chain couples TRBV5-1 to TRBJ1-2; 10 nucleotides match TRBD1. Germline CDR1 reads SGHRS; CDR2 reads YFSETQ. The ends lost 4 bases at V and 8 bases at J; junction bases unmatched: 8. The length of the CDR3 is 14 residues. Written as DNA, the CDR3 is TGCGCCAGCAGCCACTCGACAGGGGGCGAGGGCTACACCTTC. Translation gives CASSHSTGGEGYTF.

This chain connects TRBV28 to TRBJ1-1; D not certain. Germline loops: CDR1 MDHEN, CDR2 SYDVKM. Trimming removed 6 bases from V and 8 bases from J, with 10 bases in between. CDR3 length: 11 residues. CDR3 DNA: TGTGCCAGCAGGGGCCTTAGGGAAGCTTTCTTT. Protein product: CASRGLREAFF.

This chain uses TRBV4-3 with TRBJ1-3; no clear D. CDR1 and CDR2 from the germline V gene are LGHNA and YSLEER. The V end was cut by 0 bases, the J end by 0 bases, with 6 bases between. This CDR3 comprises 15 residues. CDR3 DNA sequence: TGCGCCAGCAGCCAAGATGTGCCCTCTGGAAACACCATATATTTT. Its translation is CASSQDVPSGNTIYF.

The chain couples TRBV7-2 to TRBJ1-5, with TRBD1 as a possible D gene (6 bases). The CDR3 consists of 16 residues. CDR1 and CDR2 from the germline V gene are SGHTA and FQGNSA. With 1 base removed from V and 3 bases from J, the gap between germline ends came to 13 bases. The CDR3 region is CASSLDTGYNNQPQHF. Here the CDR3 DNA reads TGTGCCAGCAGCTTAGATACAGGGTACAACAATCAGCCCCAGCATTTT.

The chain links TRBV4-1 to TRBJ1-6; D is unresolved. This CDR3 region has 13 residues. V lost 7 bases and J 10 bases, leaving 14 bases between the germline ends. Germline V CDR1 and CDR2: MGHRA, YSYEKL. The CDR3 is CASMGRRESPLHF. The CDR3, as DNA: TGCGCCAGCATGGGCAGGAGAGAGTCACCCCTCCACTTT.

The V gene is TRBV7-2, the J gene TRBJ2-1; 11 bases are shared with TRBD2. The CDR3 loop spans 19 amino acids. From germline, CDR1 is SGHTA and CDR2 FQGNSA. V was pared by 2 bases and J by 1 base, with 10 bases of the junction left unmatched. The CDR3 sequence: CASSLTGTSGRKSYNEQFF. CDR3 in DNA: TGTGCCAGCAGCTTAACCGGTACTAGCGGGAGAAAGTCCTACAATGAGCAGTTCTTC.

The chain employs TRBV27 and TRBJ2-5; D unresolved. Germline loops: CDR1 MNHEY, CDR2 SMNVEV (reference sequence). The CDR3 covers 15 residues. With 2 bases removed from V and 1 base from J, the gap between germline ends came to 11 bases. The CDR3, as DNA: TGTGCCAGCAGTTTAAACATAAATAGCCAAGAGACCCAGTACTTC. It translates to CASSLNINSQETQYF.

This clonotype was picked up a small number of times. This sequence joins TRBV29-1 and TRBJ1-5, with unresolved D. The CDR3 contains 13 residues. Germline assignment: CDR1 SQVTM and CDR2 ANQGSEA. V was pared by 6 bases and J by 0 bases, with 9 bases between. The DNA for the CDR3 is TGCAGCGTCCGGACGGGTAGCAATCAGCCCCAGCATTTT. This sequence encodes CSVRTGSNQPQHF.

This clonotype has more than one count but fewer than ten. The chain links TRBV4-1 to TRBJ1-5; perhaps TRBD1 as D (6 bases). The CDR3 extends over 15 amino acids. CDR1 and CDR2 (germline): MGHRA, YSYEKL. The V and J ends lost 5 bases and 2 bases respectively, with 13 bases between them. DNA of the CDR3: TGCGCCAGCAGCAGCGACAGGCACCGCAATCAGCCCCAGCATTTT. Translating it yields CASSSDRHRNQPQHF.

A few counts support this clonotype. This chain uses TRBV10-2 with TRBJ1-1; tentatively, D is TRBD1 (5 bases). This CDR3 contains 13 residues. Germline values: CDR1 WSHSY, CDR2 SAAADI. The ends were cut back, 8 bases at V and 2 bases at J, with 12 bases in the middle. The CDR3 nucleotides are TGCGCCAGCCGGGGGGGGAGTAACACTGAAGCTTTCTTT. Translated: CASRGGSNTEAFF.

The rearrangement uses TRBV28 and TRBJ1-1; no firm D call. This CDR3 has 13 residues. Germline loops: CDR1 MDHEN, CDR2 SYDVKM. Trimming took 6 bases from V and 3 from J, leaving 11 bases between them. CDR3 region: CASRISGDTEAFF. The CDR3 bases are TGTGCCAGCAGGATTAGTGGTGACACTGAAGCTTTCTTT.

This sequence joins TRBV18 and TRBJ1-1, with TRBD1 matching 10 bases. J gave up 3 bases and V 3 bases, and 10 bases lay outside the gene matches. Germline V gene data show CDR1 as KGHSH and CDR2 as LQKENI. The CDR3 is 17 residues long. CDR3: CASSPPGQGRWDTEAFF. In nucleotides, the CDR3 is TGTGCCAGCTCACCGCCGGGACAGGGGAGGTGGGACACTGAAGCTTTCTTT.

V is TRBV25-1 and J is TRBJ1-2; the D gene is possibly TRBD1 (5 bases). Germline CDR1 reads MGHDK; CDR2 reads SYGVNS. Trimming cost V 4 bases and J 4 bases, with 10 bases left between them. The CDR3 totals 13 residues. The CDR3 region is CASSAQGPYGYTF. CDR3 DNA sequence: TGTGCCAGCAGTGCCCAGGGCCCCTATGGCTACACCTTC.

This clonotype was seen a handful of times. The chain combines TRBV20-1 with TRBJ1-5; 7 bases match TRBD1. The CDR3 contains 16 residues. The ends lost 6 bases at V and 5 bases at J; junction bases unmatched: 16. Germline assignment: CDR1 DFQATT and CDR2 SNEGSKA (reference sequence). CDR3 bases: TGCAGTGCGCTAGCACTAGAGGAGGGGGCGCATCAGCCCCAGCATTTT. Protein product: CSALALEEGAHQPQHF.

The chain uses TRBV24-1 and TRBJ2-4; D is perhaps TRBD1 (8 bases). CDR3 length: 17 residues. CDR1 is KGHDR and CDR2 is SFDVKD in the germline V gene. V shed 6 bases and J shed 6 bases, with 23 bases lying between them. In DNA, the CDR3 is TGTGCCACCAGTATAACAGGGGGATGGCGGGAGCTAAACATTCAGTACTTC. Protein product: CATSITGGWRELNIQYF.

This clonotype has only a few counts. This chain connects TRBV4-3 to TRBJ1-1; D call uncertain. The CDR3 totals 15 residues. Germline V lookup: CDR1 LGHNA, CDR2 YSLEER. V was cut by 0 bases and J by 1 base, with 9 bases left in between. CDR3 sequence reads: CASSQEIGWNTEAFF. CDR3 sequence (DNA): TGCGCCAGCAGCCAAGAGATCGGCTGGAACACTGAAGCTTTCTTT.

The chain uses TRBV7-9 and TRBJ1-5; TRBD1 might be the D (5 bases). Germline-derived CDR1 and CDR2 are SEHNR and FQNEAQ (reference sequence). Trimming left V 2 bases short and J 2 bases short, with 13 bases between. The length of the CDR3 is 16 residues. The chain's CDR3 is CASSLTGTIGNQPQHF. CDR3 nucleotide sequence: TGTGCCAGCAGCTTAACGGGGACTATTGGCAATCAGCCCCAGCATTTT.

The chain employs TRBV7-9 and TRBJ1-2; possibly TRBD1 for D (5 bases). Trimming pared 5 bases from V and 6 bases from J, leaving 16 bases between. The CDR3 is made up of 14 amino acids. Germline loops: CDR1 SEHNR, CDR2 FQNEAQ (reference sequence). The chain's CDR3 is CASSPTSGGNGYTF. As DNA, the CDR3 is TGTGCCAGCAGCCCGACTTCGGGGGGAAATGGCTACACCTTC.

At least ten counts were recorded for this clonotype. V gene TRBV12-3 or TRBV12-4 combines with J gene TRBJ2-5; D remains ambiguous. V lost 5 bases, J lost 3 bases, and 16 bases lay in between. The CDR3 length is 15 residues. CDR3 amino acids: CASSTLGESEETQYF. The CDR3 nucleotides are TGTGCCAGCAGTACCCTGGGCGAGAGCGAAGAGACCCAGTACTTC.

V gene TRBV10-3 combines with J gene TRBJ1-3; a weak D match, TRBD1 (6 bases). The CDR3 contains 14 residues. Deletions cut 10 bases from V and 0 bases from J, with 13 bases between. Germline loops: CDR1 ENHRY, CDR2 SYGVKD. CDR3 amino acids: CATQTGYSGNTIYF. The CDR3, as DNA: TGTGCCACTCAAACAGGGTACTCTGGAAACACCATATATTTT.